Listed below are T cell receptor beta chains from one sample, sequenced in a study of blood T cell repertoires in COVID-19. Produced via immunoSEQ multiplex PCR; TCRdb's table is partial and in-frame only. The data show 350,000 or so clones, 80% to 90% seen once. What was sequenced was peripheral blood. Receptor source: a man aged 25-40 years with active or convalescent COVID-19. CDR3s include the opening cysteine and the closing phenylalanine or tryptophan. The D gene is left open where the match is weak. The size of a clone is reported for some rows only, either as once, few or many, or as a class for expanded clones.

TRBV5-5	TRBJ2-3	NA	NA	TGTGCCAGCAGCCCTTTTGGACAGCCAACAGATACGCAGTATTTT	CASSPFGQPTDTQYF
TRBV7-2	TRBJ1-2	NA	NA	TGTGCCAGCAGCTTAGAGGGGCGGACCGCTGGCTACACCTTC	CASSLEGRTAGYTF
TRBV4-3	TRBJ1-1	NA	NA	TGCGCCAGCAGCCAAGATTGGGGTAATAGGGGAGCTTTCTTT	CASSQDWGNRGAFF
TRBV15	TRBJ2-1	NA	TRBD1	TGTGCCACCAGCAGAGGTCGGGACAGGGGAAGAAATGAGCAGTTCTTC	CATSRGRDRGRNEQFF
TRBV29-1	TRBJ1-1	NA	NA	TGCAGCGTTGAAAATGGACAGAACACTGAAGCTTTCTTT	CSVENGQNTEAFF
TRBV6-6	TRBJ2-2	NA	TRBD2	TGTGCCAGCAGTTTTAGCGGGAGAGGCGCCGGGGAGCTGTTTTTT	CASSFSGRGAGELFF
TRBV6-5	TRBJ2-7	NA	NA	TGTGCCAGCAGATCAGGGGCGGGCCGTGCCGAGCAGTACTTC	CASRSGAGRAEQYF
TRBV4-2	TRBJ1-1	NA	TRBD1	TGTGCCAGCAGCCCACAACTCTCCGGGACAGGGAACACTGAAGCTTTCTTT	CASSPQLSGTGNTEAFF
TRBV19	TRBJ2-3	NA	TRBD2	TGTGCCAGTAGTGGAAAAGGGACTAGCGGGACAGATACGCAGTATTTT	CASSGKGTSGTDTQYF
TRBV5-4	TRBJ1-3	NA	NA	TGTGCCAGCAGCTTGAGAGGCGGCCATTTCTCTGGAAACACCATATATTTT	CASSLRGGHFSGNTIYF
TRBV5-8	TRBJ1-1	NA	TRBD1	TGTGCCAGCAGCCTTCCCCGGACAGGGTCGATGTGGATCACTGAAGCTTTCTTT	CASSLPRTGSMWITEAFF
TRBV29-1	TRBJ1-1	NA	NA	TGCAGCGTTGGGACCCACCCAGGGGACACTGAAGCTTTCTTT	CSVGTHPGDTEAFF
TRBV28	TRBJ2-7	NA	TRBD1	TGTGCCAGCCTTGCTTCACAGGGGGCTGGGACCTACGAGCAGTACTTC	CASLASQGAGTYEQYF
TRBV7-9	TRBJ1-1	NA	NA	TGTGCCAGCAGCCCCGGGACAGAAGCTTTCTTT	CASSPGTEAFF
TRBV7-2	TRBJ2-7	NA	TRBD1	TGTGCCAGCAGCTTAGCCCAACAGGGGTACGAGCAGTACTTC	CASSLAQQGYEQYF
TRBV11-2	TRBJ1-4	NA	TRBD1	TGTGCCAGCAGCTTAGATACGGACAGGAGAAGAGAAAAACTGTTTTTT	CASSLDTDRRREKLFF
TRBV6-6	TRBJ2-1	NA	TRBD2	TGTGCCAGCAGCTTGGCCACCGGACTAGCGGGGGCTCCCTACAATGAGCAGTTCTTC	CASSLATGLAGAPYNEQFF
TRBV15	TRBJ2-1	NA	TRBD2	TGTGCCACCAGCAGAAGCCGAAGCGGGGTCTACAATGAGCAGTTCTTC	CATSRSRSGVYNEQFF
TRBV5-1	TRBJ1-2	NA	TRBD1	TGCGCCAGCAGCTTGGTACAGGGGGTAGAGGGCTACACCTTC	CASSLVQGVEGYTF
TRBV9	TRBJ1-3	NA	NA	TGTGCCAGCAGCGTAGCTTCCAACACCAACTCTGGAAACACCATATATTTT	CASSVASNTNSGNTIYF
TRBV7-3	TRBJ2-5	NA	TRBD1	TGTGCCAGCAGCCGCCGGACAGGGGCTGGAGAGACCCAGTACTTC	CASSRRTGAGETQYF
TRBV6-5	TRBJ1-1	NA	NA	TGTGCCACCTGGGGGGGAGCTGAAGCTTTCTTT	CATWGGAEAFF
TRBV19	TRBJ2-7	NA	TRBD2	TGTGCCAGTAGTAGCATCGCGGGGGGAGCCTACGAGCAGTACTTC	CASSSIAGGAYEQYF
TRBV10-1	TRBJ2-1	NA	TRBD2	TGCGCCAGCACTTCTGGGCTAGCGGGAGGGGATGAGCAGTTCTTC	CASTSGLAGGDEQFF
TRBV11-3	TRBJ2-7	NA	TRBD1	TGTGCCAGCAGCACGGACAGGGGCTCCCCCTACGAGCAGTACTTC	CASSTDRGSPYEQYF
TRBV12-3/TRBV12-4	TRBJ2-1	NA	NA	TGTGCCAGCAGGTGGTCTGAGGATGAGCAGTTCTTC	CASRWSEDEQFF
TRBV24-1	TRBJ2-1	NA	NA	TGTGCCACCAGTTCAACAGGTCGGGCCTACAATGAGCAGTTCTTC	CATSSTGRAYNEQFF
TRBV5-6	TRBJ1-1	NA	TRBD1	TGTGCCAGCAGCTTCACAACAGGGGGAACTGAAGCTTTCTTT	CASSFTTGGTEAFF
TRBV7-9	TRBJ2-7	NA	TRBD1	TGTGCCAGCACCTTACAGGGGGAGCAGTACTTC	CASTLQGEQYF
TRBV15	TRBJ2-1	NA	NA	TGTGCCTCACGTCGGGGAGTACCTTACAATGAGCAGTTCTTC	CASRRGVPYNEQFF
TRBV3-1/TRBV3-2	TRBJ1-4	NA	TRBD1	TGTGCCAGCAGCCCAACCTCGGAAGGGGCGGGACAGGCGAATGAAAAACTGTTTTTT	CASSPTSEGAGQANEKLFF
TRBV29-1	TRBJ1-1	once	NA	TGCAGCGTTGATCGGGGGGGCACTGAAGCTTTCTTT	CSVDRGGTEAFF
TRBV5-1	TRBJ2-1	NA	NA	TGCGCCAGCAGCTTGGCCGGGAATGAGCAGTTCTTC	CASSLAGNEQFF
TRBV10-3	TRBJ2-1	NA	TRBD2	TGTGCCATCAGCTCCTCGGGCGGGAGAGAGGAAGAGCAGTTCTTC	CAISSSGGREEEQFF
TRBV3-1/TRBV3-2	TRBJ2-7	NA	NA	TGTGCCAGCAGCCAAGTGTGGGGGGACGAGCAGTACTTC	CASSQVWGDEQYF
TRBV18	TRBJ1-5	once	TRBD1	TGTGCCAGCTCACCAAGGGGCACAGGGGGCTGGGAGCCCCAGCATTTT	CASSPRGTGGWEPQHF
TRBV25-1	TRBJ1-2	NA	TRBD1	TGTGCCAGCAGTGGGGACAGGGGGCATGGCTACACCTTC	CASSGDRGHGYTF
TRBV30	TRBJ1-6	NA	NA	TGTGCCTGGAGTCCCGCCGGGAATTCACCCCTCCACTTT	CAWSPAGNSPLHF
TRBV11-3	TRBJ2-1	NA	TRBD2	TGTGCCAGCAGCATTAGCGGGGGTAGCTCCTACAATGAGCAGTTCTTC	CASSISGGSSYNEQFF
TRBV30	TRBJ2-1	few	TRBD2	TGTGCCTGGAGCGTGGCAGGGGCGGGGGGGCCTCACAATGAGCAGTTCTTC	CAWSVAGAGGPHNEQFF
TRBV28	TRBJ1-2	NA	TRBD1	TGTGCCAGCAGTTGCCTGCCCGGGCAGGGGGCCTGTTTCGAGACTGGCTACACCTTC	CASSCLPGQGACFETGYTF
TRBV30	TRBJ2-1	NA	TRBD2	TGTGCCTGGAGGACCGCGGGGGGGCATGAGCAGTTCTTC	CAWRTAGGHEQFF
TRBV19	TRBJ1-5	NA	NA	TGTGCCAGTAGTAGGGGACAAAATCAGCCCCAGCATTTT	CASSRGQNQPQHF
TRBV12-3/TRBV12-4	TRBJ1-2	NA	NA	TGTGCCAGCACCGGCGGATCTAACTATGGCTACACCTTC	CASTGGSNYGYTF
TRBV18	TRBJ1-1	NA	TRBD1	TGTGCCAGCTCGCCCCGAGACAGGGGGCGAGGGGGAACTGAAGCTTTCTTT	CASSPRDRGRGGTEAFF
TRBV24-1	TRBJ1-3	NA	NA	TGTGCCACCAGTGATTTGTTGGGGAGCTCTGGAAACACCATATATTTT	CATSDLLGSSGNTIYF
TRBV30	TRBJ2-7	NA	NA	TGTGCCTGCAGGGCCCGCTCCTACGAGCAGTACTTC	CACRARSYEQYF
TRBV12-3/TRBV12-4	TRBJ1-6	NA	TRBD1	TGTGCCAGCAGTGCGACAGGGGGTTCACCCCTCCACTTT	CASSATGGSPLHF